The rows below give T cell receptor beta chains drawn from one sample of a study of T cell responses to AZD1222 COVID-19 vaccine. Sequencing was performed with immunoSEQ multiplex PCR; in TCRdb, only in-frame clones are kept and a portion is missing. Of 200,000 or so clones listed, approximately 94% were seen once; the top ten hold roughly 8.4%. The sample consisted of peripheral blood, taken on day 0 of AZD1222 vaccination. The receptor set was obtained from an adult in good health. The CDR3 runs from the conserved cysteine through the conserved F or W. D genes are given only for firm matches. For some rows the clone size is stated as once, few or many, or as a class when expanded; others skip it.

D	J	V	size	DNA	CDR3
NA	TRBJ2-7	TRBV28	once	TGTGCCAGCAGCAAAGGCGGGGCCCTCTACGAGCAGTACTTC	CASSKGGALYEQYF
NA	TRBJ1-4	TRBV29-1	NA	TGCAGCGCGGGGGAAAAGGATGAAAAACTGTTTTTT	CSAGEKDEKLFF
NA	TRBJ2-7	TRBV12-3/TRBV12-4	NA	TGTGCCAGCAGGACAGGTTGGTTGGAGCAGTACTTC	CASRTGWLEQYF
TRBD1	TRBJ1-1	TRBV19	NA	TGTGCCAGTACCTGGGACAGCGGGTTAGGCACTGAAGCTTTCTTT	CASTWDSGLGTEAFF
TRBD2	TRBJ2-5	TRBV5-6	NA	TGTGCCAGCAGCTTGACGGGGGGGACCCAGTACTTC	CASSLTGGTQYF
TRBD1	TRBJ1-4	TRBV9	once	TGTGCCAGCAGCGGCGCACAGGGGAGTGATGAAAAACTGTTTTTT	CASSGAQGSDEKLFF
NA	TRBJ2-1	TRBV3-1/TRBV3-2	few	TGTGCCAGCAGCCAGGTCGGGAGACCAGGTCTGAATGAGCAGTTCTTC	CASSQVGRPGLNEQFF
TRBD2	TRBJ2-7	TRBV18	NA	TGTGCCAGCTCACCACCGGGACTAGCAGTCGAGCAGTACTTC	CASSPPGLAVEQYF
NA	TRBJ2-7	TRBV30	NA	TGTGCCTGGACTAGCGCGTACGAGCAGTACTTC	CAWTSAYEQYF
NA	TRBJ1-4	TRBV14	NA	TGTGCCAGCAGCCAAAGGCAGGGGATCGATGAAAAACTGTTTTTT	CASSQRQGIDEKLFF
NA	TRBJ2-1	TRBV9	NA	TGTGCCAGCAGCGTAGAAAAGGGGGAGCCCTACAATGAGCAGTTCTTC	CASSVEKGEPYNEQFF
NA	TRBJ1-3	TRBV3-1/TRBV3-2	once	TGTGCCAGCAGCCAAGTCGGAAAGATGGCTGGAAACACCATATATTTT	CASSQVGKMAGNTIYF
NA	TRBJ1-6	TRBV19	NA	TGTGCCAGTAGCTGGGGCCAACTGACTCTTAATTCACCCCTCCACTTT	CASSWGQLTLNSPLHF
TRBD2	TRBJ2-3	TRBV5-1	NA	TGCGCCAGCAGCTTGGGGGCAGCGGGAAGCGCAGATACGCAGTATTTT	CASSLGAAGSADTQYF
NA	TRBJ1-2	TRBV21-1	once	TGTGCCAGCACTCAAGACTCCCAAAGCCACTATGGCTACACCTTC	CASTQDSQSHYGYTF
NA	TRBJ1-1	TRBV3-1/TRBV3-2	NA	TGTGCCAGCAGCCAGGAAAGGGCCGGCACTGAAGCTTTCTTT	CASSQERAGTEAFF
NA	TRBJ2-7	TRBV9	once	TGTGCCAGCAGCCGTAGTCTGAACGAGCAGTACTTC	CASSRSLNEQYF
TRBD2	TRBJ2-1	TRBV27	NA	TGTGCCAGCAGTCTCGCTAGCGGACTCAATGAGCAGTTCTTC	CASSLASGLNEQFF
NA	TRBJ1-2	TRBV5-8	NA	TGTGCCAGCAGCTTGGATCCCAGTCGGGGCTATGGCTACACCTTC	CASSLDPSRGYGYTF
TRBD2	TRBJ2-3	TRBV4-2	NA	TGTGCCAGCAGCCAAGATTGGGCTAGCGGTAGCACAGATACGCAGTATTTT	CASSQDWASGSTDTQYF
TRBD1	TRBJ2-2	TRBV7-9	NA	TGTGCCAGCAGTTCGCTTACAGGGGTCCTGAACACCGGGGAGCTGTTTTTT	CASSSLTGVLNTGELFF
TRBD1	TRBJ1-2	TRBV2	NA	TGTGCCAGCAAGGGACAGGTTGGTGGCTACACCTTC	CASKGQVGGYTF
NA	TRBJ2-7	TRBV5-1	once	TGCGCCAGCAGGGGGGAGACTAGGGATTCCTACGAGCAGTACTTC	CASRGETRDSYEQYF
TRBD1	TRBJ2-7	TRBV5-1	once	TGCGCCAGCAGCTTAGGGGGGACAGGGTCCTACGAGCAGTACTTC	CASSLGGTGSYEQYF
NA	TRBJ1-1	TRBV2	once	TGTGCCAGCAGGGTAGGGAACACTGAAGCTTTCTTT	CASRVGNTEAFF
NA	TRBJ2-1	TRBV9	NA	TGTGCCAGCAGCGTAAACCTCCTAGCTAATGAGCAGTTCTTC	CASSVNLLANEQFF
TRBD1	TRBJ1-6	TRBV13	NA	TGTGCCAGCATCCCGAAGGGGACAGGGTTTGACTCACCCCTCCACTTT	CASIPKGTGFDSPLHF
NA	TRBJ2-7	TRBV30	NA	TGTGCCTGGAGGACAGGATTCTACGAGCAGTACTTC	CAWRTGFYEQYF
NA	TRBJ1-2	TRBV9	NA	TGTGCCAGCAGCCCCAAAGGACCTAACTATGGCTACACCTTC	CASSPKGPNYGYTF
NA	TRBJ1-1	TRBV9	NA	TGTGCCAGCAGCACCCGGGGCTCCCGAGTAGCTTTCTTT	CASSTRGSRVAFF
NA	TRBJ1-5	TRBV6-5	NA	TGTGCCAGCAGAGGTGTGGGGTATAGCAATCAGCCCCAGCATTTT	CASRGVGYSNQPQHF
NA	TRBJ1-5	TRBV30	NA	TGTGCCTGGAGTGTAGCCCAGGGGCGTCAGCCCCAGCATTTT	CAWSVAQGRQPQHF
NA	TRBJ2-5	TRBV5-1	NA	TGCGCCAGCAGCTCCACCGAAGAGACCCAGTACTTC	CASSSTEETQYF
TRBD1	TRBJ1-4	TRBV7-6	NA	TGTGCCAGCAGCTTTAGACAGGGGAAGCTTGAAAAACTGTTTTTT	CASSFRQGKLEKLFF
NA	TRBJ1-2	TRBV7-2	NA	TGTGCCAGCAGCACCCAGGGGAACTATGGCTACACCTTC	CASSTQGNYGYTF
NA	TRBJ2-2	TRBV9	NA	TGTGCCAGCAGCCCCGACCCCAACGGGGAGCTGTTTTTT	CASSPDPNGELFF
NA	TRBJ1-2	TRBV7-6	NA	TGTGCCAGCAGCTTAGTTTCAGGGATCTCTAACTATGGCTACACCTTC	CASSLVSGISNYGYTF
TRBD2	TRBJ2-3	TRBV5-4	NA	TGTGCCAGCAGCACCGGACTAGCGGGAGTAGGCACAGATACGCAGTATTTT	CASSTGLAGVGTDTQYF
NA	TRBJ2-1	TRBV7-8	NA	TGTGCCAGCAGCCCCCCTTTCAATGAGCAGTTCTTC	CASSPPFNEQFF
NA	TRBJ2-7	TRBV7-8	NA	TGTGCCAGCAGCCCCGGTGGAGGGAAGACAGGCGAGCAGTACTTC	CASSPGGGKTGEQYF
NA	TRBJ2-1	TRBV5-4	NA	TGTGCCAGCAGGGAGACAAGCTCCTACAATGAGCAGTTCTTC	CASRETSSYNEQFF
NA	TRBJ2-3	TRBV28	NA	TGTGCCAGCAGTTTATTATCGGATGACAGCACAGATACGCAGTATTTT	CASSLLSDDSTDTQYF
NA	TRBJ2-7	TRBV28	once	TGTGCCAGCAGTTTAGGCAGGGTACCGTACTTC	CASSLGRVPYF
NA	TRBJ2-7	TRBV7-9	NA	TGTGCCAGCAGCTCTCCGGGACAGATGGGACTAGTCTCCTACGAGCAGTACTTC	CASSSPGQMGLVSYEQYF
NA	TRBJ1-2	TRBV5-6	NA	TGTGCCAGCAGCCGACTTGGGCCCCAGTCCTATGGCTACACCTTC	CASSRLGPQSYGYTF
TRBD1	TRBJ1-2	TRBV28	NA	TGTGCCAGCAGTAGGGGGACAGGAGCCGGGTATGGCTACACCTTC	CASSRGTGAGYGYTF
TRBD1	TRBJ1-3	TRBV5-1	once	TGCGCCAGCAGCGAGGGACAGGGGGCTGAATCAAACACCATATATTTT	CASSEGQGAESNTIYF
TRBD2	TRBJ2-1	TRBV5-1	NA	TGCGCCAGCAGCCTTACTAGCGGGAGCTCCTACAATGAGCAGTTCTTC	CASSLTSGSSYNEQFF
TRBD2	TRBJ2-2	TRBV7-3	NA	TGTGCCAGCAGCGGGCCTAGCGGGAGGGCCGGGGAGCTGTTTTTT	CASSGPSGRAGELFF
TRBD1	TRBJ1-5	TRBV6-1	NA	TGTGCCAGCAGTGATGAACAGGGGTCCCATCAGCCCCAGCATTTT	CASSDEQGSHQPQHF
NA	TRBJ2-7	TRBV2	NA	TGTGCCAGCAGTGACGCCAACTCCTACGAGCAGTACTTC	CASSDANSYEQYF